This TCR beta chain was recovered during a study of blood T cell repertoires in COVID-19. Study in general: The cDNA or gDNA used as material had been derived from T cells, B-cell-depleted T cells, or PBMCs.

The CDR3 is 15 amino acids. Germline lookup yields CDR1 MGHRA and CDR2 YSYEKL. V dropped 0 bases and J dropped 5 bases, with 11 bases sitting between them. Clones were read by immunoSEQ multiplex PCR, and TCRdb kept only the in-frame ones, dropping some. The sample carries over 300,000 clones, 70% to 90% recorded once. Input material: peripheral blood. The clonotype comes from a human donor in a cohort sampled during active COVID-19. This sequence joins TRBV4-1 and TRBJ1-5; D unresolved. CDR3 sequence (DNA): TGCGCCAGCAGCCAAGATGGGCAGGAATATCAGCCCCAGCATTTT. It is translated as CASSQDGQEYQPQHF.